This entry concerns a single T cell receptor beta chain. The sample is drawn from a study of blood T cells in healthy people across ages. A second PCR, run for about 7 to 12 cycles, used a sample-barcoded 5' primer plus a J-beta primer mix. TCRdb independently ran MiXCR on the 5' RACE reads; one entry per CDR3 protein. The sample carries 980,000 or so distinct CDR3 sequences, under 50% recorded once. V dropped 6 bases and J dropped 5; count of bases not matched to a gene: 5. The germline V gene encodes CDR1 MNHEY and CDR2 SVGAGI. The CDR3 runs 13 residues. The sequenced sample consisted of blood. The V and J genes are TRBV6-5 and TRBJ1-1, with 8 bases aligning to TRBD1. The TCR sequence derives from a man aged 30 to 39 in good health. Written as DNA, the CDR3 is TGTGCCAGCAGGCACAGGGGGGTTACTGAAGCTTTCTTT. Its translation: CASRHRGVTEAFF.